This entry lists 14 T cell receptor beta chains sequenced from one sample in a study of early stage breast cancer tumors. TCRdb's copy holds only in-frame clones and misses some; the assay was immunoSEQ multiplex PCR. The sample records 25,000 to 30,000 clones, around 70% being singletons. Specimen: blood. These receptors were taken from a person aged 45-65 years with breast cancer.

This clone has a single count. This chain joins TRBV2 and TRBJ2-3; a possible D gene is TRBD2 (5 bases). This CDR3 is 16 amino acids long. CDR1 is SNHLY, CDR2 FYNNEI, per germline. The ends were cut back, 5 bases at V and 0 bases at J, with 15 bases in the middle. The CDR3 DNA reads TGTGCCAGCAGTCGGGGAAGCGGTCCTAGCACAGATACGCAGTATTTT. Its translation: CASSRGSGPSTDTQYF.

This clone was seen a handful of times. The gene calls are TRBV30 and TRBJ1-5; 10 bases are shared with TRBD1. The ends lost 0 bases at V and 7 bases at J; junction bases unmatched: 3. Germline CDR1 reads GTSNPN; CDR2 reads SVGIG (reference sequence). This CDR3 is 14 amino acids long. CDR3 sequence reads: CAWSVGTGDQPQHF. DNA for the CDR3: TGTGCCTGGAGTGTTGGGACAGGGGACCAGCCCCAGCATTTT.

This clone was detected a few times. The chain uses TRBV15 and TRBJ2-6, with 12 bases aligning to TRBD2. The junction had 7 bases not matched to a gene; V was cut back by 1 base and J by 0 bases. This CDR3 comprises 20 residues. From germline, CDR1 is LNHNV and CDR2 YYDKDF (reference sequence). The CDR3 coding sequence is TGTGCCACCAGCAGAGGCGGGGGGACTAGCGGGCGCTCTGGGGCCAACGTCCTGACTTTC. Its protein is CATSRGGGTSGRSGANVLTF. Full variable domain (missing parts from reference TRBV15 and TRBJ2-6): DAMVIQNPRYQVTQFGKPVTLSCSQTLNHNVMYWYQQKSSQAPKLLFHYYDKDFNNEADTPDNFQSRRPNTSFCFLDIRSPGLGDTAMYLCATSRGGGTSGRSGANVLTFGAGSRLTVL.

The CDR3 region has the DNA TGTGCCAGCTCCGGGGGCATCTCGTTAAGGGAGCAGTTCTTC. This gives the protein CASSGGISLREQFF. The V and J genes are TRBV18 and TRBJ2-1, with D perhaps assigned TRBD1 or TRBD2 (6 bases each). This CDR3 has 14 amino acids. CDR1 and CDR2 from the germline V gene are KGHSH and LQKENI. Trimming took off 6 bases at V and 10 bases at J, with 19 bases between the two ends.

The chain couples TRBV30 to TRBJ1-3, with TRBD1 identical over 7 bases. V shed 2 bases and J 0 bases; nucleotides not matched to a gene: 4. CDR1 and CDR2 from the germline V gene are GTSNPN and SVGIG (reference sequence). The CDR3 is 15 residues long. CDR3 nucleotides: TGTGCCTGGAGTTTCGGGACAGCCTCTGGAAACACCATATATTTT. It is translated as CAWSFGTASGNTIYF.

The rearrangement joins TRBV4-1 to TRBJ2-1, with 10 bases that match TRBD2. Germline CDR1 reads MGHRA; CDR2 reads YSYEKL. The V gene end was trimmed by 1 base and the J gene end by 3 bases; junction bases not matched to a gene: 9. This CDR3 region has 18 residues. DNA for the CDR3: TGCGCCAGCAGCCAAGTTTGGGCTAGCGGGAGCCTCTACAATGAGCAGTTCTTC. This encodes CASSQVWASGSLYNEQFF.

The sample holds a few counts of this clone. The V gene is TRBV2, the J gene TRBJ2-7; D might be TRBD1 (5 bases). Germline V gene data show CDR1 as SNHLY and CDR2 as FYNNEI. V shed 7 bases and J shed 0 bases, with 10 bases lying between them. CDR3 length: 13 residues. This CDR3 is CASTGPSSYEQYF. CDR3 in DNA: TGTGCCAGCACAGGGCCAAGCTCCTACGAGCAGTACTTC.

This clone was counted only a few times. The chain carries TRBV5-6 and TRBJ1-1; the D gene is possibly TRBD1 (6 bases). CDR1 is SGHDT and CDR2 is YYEEEE in the germline V gene. Trimming removed 5 bases at V and 4 bases at J, with 12 bases between. The CDR3 is 13 amino acids. The CDR3 region has the DNA TGTGCCAGCAGTTATACAGGGTCCACTGAAGCTTTCTTT. It translates to CASSYTGSTEAFF.

V usage is TRBV18 and J usage is TRBJ1-4; 7 bases align to TRBD1. This CDR3 is 16 amino acids long. V was clipped by 4 bases and J by 0 bases; unmatched bases: 5. Germline V gene data show CDR1 as KGHSH and CDR2 as LQKENI. This CDR3 reads CASSHGRGATNEKLFF. The CDR3 coding sequence is TGTGCCAGCTCACACGGCAGGGGGGCAACTAATGAAAAACTGTTTTTT.

This chain joins TRBV27 and TRBJ2-5; TRBD2 aligns across 14 bases. The J call could be wrong; TRBJ2-7 is a better fit for the DNA end. The CDR3 length is 15 residues. Germline V gene data show CDR1 as MNHEY and CDR2 as SMNVEV (reference sequence). The CDR3 DNA reads as TGTGCCAGCAGTTCGACTAGCGGGAGGGTCTACGAGCAGTACTTC. Protein sequence: CASSSTSGRVYEQYF.

There are a few counts of this clone. J is TRBJ2-3 and V is TRBV6-5; TRBD1 matches 9 bases. J was trimmed by 1 base and V by 6 bases; bases with no gene match: 5. CDR1 MNHEY and CDR2 SVGAGI come from the germline V gene. The CDR3 has 15 residues. The DNA of the CDR3 is TGTGCCAGCAGGTCCCGGGACAGGGGCACAGATACGCAGTATTTT. This codes for CASRSRDRGTDTQYF.

This chain joins TRBV4-2 and TRBJ2-2, with TRBD2 as a possible D gene (7 bases). Germline assignment: CDR1 LGHNA and CDR2 YNFKEQ. V dropped 2 bases and J dropped 5 bases, with 15 bases sitting between them. This CDR3 comprises 16 residues. The CDR3 region is CASSQHAGRGTGELFF. CDR3 nucleotide sequence: TGTGCCAGCAGCCAACACGCGGGGAGGGGGACCGGGGAGCTGTTTTTT.

The rearrangement uses TRBV13 and TRBJ2-3; TRBD1 agrees at 10 bases. J lost 3 bases, V lost 3 bases, and 9 bases had no gene match. CDR1 and CDR2 from the germline V gene are PRHDT and FYEKMQ (reference sequence). CDR3 length: 17 amino acids. CDR3 in amino acids: CASSLMGQGIFTDTQYF. The CDR3 DNA follows: TGTGCCAGCAGCTTGATGGGACAGGGGATTTTTACAGATACGCAGTATTTT.

The V call is TRBV19, the J call TRBJ2-2; 9 bases agree with TRBD1. Germline CDR1 is LNHDA and CDR2 is SQIVND (reference sequence). This CDR3 spans 17 amino acids. J was trimmed by 8 bases and V by 5 bases; bases with no gene match: 15. The CDR3 is CASSPEIYRGRTGELFF. The CDR3 nucleotides read TGTGCCAGTAGTCCGGAGATCTACAGGGGGCGAACGGGGGAGCTGTTTTTT.